The 28 T cell receptor beta chains below were found in one sample sequenced in a study of T cells in Graves' hyperthyroidism and ophthalmopathy (dated by TCRdb to about 2019). Receptor libraries were prepared by multiplex PCR. The sample was run on an Illumina HiSeq 2000. The TCR beta CDR3 regions were amplified from the RNA transcripts. The TCR CDR3 was subjected to a first round of RT-PCR using the HTBI primer set and the Qiagen OneStep RT-PCR kit. TCRdb reanalyzed the raw reads on its own, using fastp at Q25 for trimming and MiXCR for clone calling, and kept in-frame beta chains. Every CDR3 protein is listed once, alongside the most common genes and DNA of its rows. Across this sample there are 500,000 to 650,000 distinct CDR3 sequences, with roughly 14% seen only once. The ten largest clones add up to approximately 12% of the sample. Sequencing used blood. The receptors come from a woman between 45 and 60 years old with Graves' ophthalmopathy.

This clonotype was recorded at least ten times. This chain joins TRBV7-2 and TRBJ2-1; the match to TRBD2 covers 9 bases. CDR1 is SGHTA and CDR2 is FQGNSA in the germline V gene. The J segment lost 6 bases and the V segment lost 8 bases, leaving 11 bases of the junction unmatched. There are 15 residues in the CDR3. The DNA for the CDR3 is TGTGCCAGCGCCAAACGCGGGGGGGCAGGCAATGAGCAGTTCTTC. It encodes CASAKRGGAGNEQFF.

This clonotype turned up a few times. This chain joins TRBV20-1 and TRBJ2-1; the D is unclear. V was clipped by 1 base and J by 5 bases, with 6 bases between them. This CDR3 contains 12 residues. Per germline, CDR1 DFQATT and CDR2 SNEGSKA (reference sequence). This CDR3 is CSARGLNNEQFF. CDR3 DNA sequence: TGCAGTGCTAGAGGCTTAAACAATGAGCAGTTCTTC.

This clonotype occurred many times. The gene calls are TRBV11-1 and TRBJ2-7; TRBD2 aligns across 10 bases. Germline trimming cut 6 bases from V and 5 bases from J; bases unmatched to any gene: 7. The CDR3 spans 14 residues. The V gene's germline CDR1 is SGHAT and CDR2 FQDESV (reference sequence). The CDR3 sequence: CASRASGSLNEQYF. The CDR3 DNA follows: TGTGCCAGCAGGGCTAGCGGGAGTCTCAACGAGCAGTACTTC.

The chain couples TRBV20-1 to TRBJ2-7, with 9 positions matching TRBD2. The CDR3 spans 18 residues. Germline trimming cut 6 bases from V and 0 bases from J; bases unmatched to any gene: 18. Germline assignment: CDR1 DFQATT and CDR2 SNEGSKA (reference sequence). CDR3 protein: CSAGYGFGIAGDSYEQYF. The CDR3, as DNA: TGCAGTGCGGGCTACGGCTTCGGGATAGCGGGGGACTCCTACGAGCAGTACTTC.

This clonotype was seen at least ten times. V and J are TRBV18 and TRBJ1-1; TRBD1 is a possible D gene (5 bases). Germline loops: CDR1 KGHSH, CDR2 LQKENI. The CDR3 has 15 amino acids. V was clipped by 3 bases and J by 5 bases, with 16 bases between them. CDR3 protein: CASSPGEGSRTEAFF. CDR3 nucleotides: TGTGCCAGCTCACCGGGGGAAGGGTCTCGGACTGAAGCTTTCTTT.

The chain is built from TRBV28 and TRBJ2-3; the D gene could be TRBD1 or TRBD2 (5 bases each). Trimming took off 7 bases at V and 12 bases at J, with 14 bases between the two ends. This CDR3 has 11 residues. Germline V gene lookup returns CDR1 MDHEN and CDR2 SYDVKM. The CDR3 protein is CASTTWGPQYF. CDR3 nucleotides: TGTGCCAGCACAACTTGGGGACCACAGTATTTT. The complete variable domain, with remaining parts taken from reference TRBV28 and TRBJ2-3, reads DVKVTQSSRYLVKRTGEKVFLECVQDMDHENMFWYRQDPGLGLRLIYFSYDVKMKEKGDIPEGYSVSREKKERFSLILESASTNQTSMYLCASTTWGPQYFGPGTRLTVL.

This clonotype has just a few counts. A much more abundant neighbour one base away suggests this may be a read error. V is TRBV6-5 and J is TRBJ2-7; the D gene is possibly TRBD1 (6 bases). There are 14 residues in the CDR3. The germline CDR1 and CDR2 sequences are MNHEY and SVGAGI. The CDR3 DNA follows: TGTGCCAGCAGTTACTCTGCCGCCAGGGGCGAGCAGCACTTC. Translation: CASSYSAARGEQHF.

This clonotype was recorded many times. The chain carries TRBV6-2 or TRBV6-3 and TRBJ2-5; D unresolved. Germline V gene sequence: CDR1 MNHEY, CDR2 SVGEGT. V lost 2 bases, J lost 4 bases, and 8 bases lay in between. The CDR3 is 13 amino acids. CDR3 coding DNA: TGTGCCAGCAGTTACGGAGCGAGAGAGACCCAGTACTTC. It codes for CASSYGARETQYF.

The sample holds many counts of this clonotype. The rearrangement joins TRBV10-3 to TRBJ2-3; 8 bases map to TRBD2. V gave up 8 bases and J gave up 4 bases; unmatched junction bases: 11. There are 15 residues in the CDR3. Germline V gene sequence: CDR1 ENHRY, CDR2 SYGVKD. For the CDR3, the DNA is TGTGCCATCCAGGGTAAAGCGGGAGTCGCAGATACGCAGTATTTT. The encoded protein is CAIQGKAGVADTQYF.

This clonotype was found many times. The J gene is TRBJ2-7, the V gene TRBV7-2; D uncertain. V dropped 1 base and J dropped 2 bases, with 12 bases sitting between them. The length of the CDR3 is 15 residues. Germline V gene lookup returns CDR1 SGHTA and CDR2 FQGNSA. CDR3 amino acids: CASSLVGRTTYEQYF. CDR3 DNA sequence: TGTGCCAGCAGCTTAGTTGGCCGGACGACCTACGAGCAGTACTTC.

Worth noting for this clonotype: At one end, the junction sequence differs from germline, possibly due to a read error. V usage is TRBV2 and J usage is TRBJ1-5; D perhaps matches TRBD1 (6 bases). Germline V CDR1 and CDR2: SNHLY, FYNNEI. The CDR3 spans 14 residues. Here the CDR3 DNA reads TGTACCAGCAGTGAAGGGGGAAGGGATCAGCCCCAGCATTTT. This translates into CTSSEGGRDQPQHF.

This clonotype was found many times. V is TRBV7-3 and J is TRBJ1-6, with 10 bases identical to TRBD1. CDR3 length: 14 residues. V trimming: 3 bases; J trimming: 10 bases; junction bases outside the gene matches: 3. The germline V gene has CDR1 SGHTA and CDR2 FQGTGA. CDR3 protein: CASSLGQGRSPLHF. CDR3 sequence (DNA): TGTGCCAGCAGCTTGGGACAGGGGAGATCACCCCTCCACTTT.

The table lists this clonotype with a few counts. J is TRBJ2-5 and V is TRBV4-3; TRBD1 agrees at 12 bases. The V and J ends lost 4 bases and 2 bases, in that order; junction bases with no gene match: 5. CDR1 and CDR2 from the germline V gene are LGHNA and YSLEER. CDR3 length: 16 amino acids. CDR3 sequence reads: CASSPGTGGGQETQYF. The CDR3 DNA reads TGCGCCAGCAGCCCAGGGACAGGGGGCGGTCAAGAGACCCAGTACTTC.

The J gene is TRBJ2-1, the V gene TRBV6-1; 13 bases align to TRBD2. CDR3 length equals 15 residues. V lost 6 bases, J lost 3 bases, and 2 bases stayed unmatched. Germline-derived CDR1 and CDR2 are MNHNS and SASEGT. In nucleotides, the CDR3 is TGTGCCAGCAGGGGACTAGCGGGAATCTACAATGAGCAGTTCTTC. Its protein is CASRGLAGIYNEQFF.

Of note for this clonotype: Germline is not matched at one junction end, which may reflect a read error. The chain has TRBV11-1 and TRBJ2-7, with unresolved D. The CDR3 extends over 9 amino acids. The germline V gene has CDR1 SGHAT and CDR2 FQDESV (reference sequence). DNA of the CDR3: TGTGCCAGCAGCTTCGAGCCGTACTTC. Protein sequence: CASSFEPYF.

This clonotype was seen repeatedly, ten times or more. V and J are TRBV7-9 and TRBJ2-7, with D possibly being TRBD2 (5 bases). The length of the CDR3 is 14 residues. Trimming cost V 1 base and J 3 bases, with 10 bases left between them. CDR1 and CDR2 from the germline V gene are SEHNR and FQNEAQ (reference sequence). DNA for the CDR3: TGTGCCAGCAGCTTAGATCCGGGAATCTACGAGCAGTACTTC. Protein sequence: CASSLDPGIYEQYF.

The rearrangement joins TRBV19 to TRBJ2-1, with 14 bases that match TRBD2. J lost 9 bases, V lost 6 bases, and 4 bases had no gene match. Per the germline V gene, CDR1 is LNHDA and CDR2 is SQIVND (reference sequence). This CDR3 is built from 14 residues. The CDR3 bases are TGTGCCAGTAGAGGACTAGCGGGAGGAAGTGAGCAGTTCTTC. This encodes CASRGLAGGSEQFF.

This clonotype was observed many times. Compared with germline, one end of the junction differs, possibly owing to a read error. The chain couples TRBV4-1 to TRBJ2-7; 11 bases align to TRBD2. The CDR3 consists of 15 residues. Germline V gene data show CDR1 as MGHRA and CDR2 as YSYEKL. The CDR3: CASSVGTSGTYEQYF. The CDR3 DNA sequence: TGTGCCAGCAGCGTAGGGACTAGCGGTACCTACGAGCAGTACTTC.

There are many counts of this clonotype. This chain joins TRBV7-2 and TRBJ2-1; the match to TRBD2 covers 8 bases. J lost 6 bases, V lost 3 bases, and 13 bases had no gene match. Per the germline V gene, CDR1 is SGHTA and CDR2 is FQGNSA. The CDR3 sequence is 17 residues long. The CDR3 DNA reads TGTGCCAGCAGCTTGGCTTCGGGGGGGCTTAGGCCCAATGAGCAGTTCTTC. Its translation: CASSLASGGLRPNEQFF. The variable domain in full, completed from reference TRBV7-2 and TRBJ2-1, reads GAGVSQSPSNKVTEKGKDVELRCDPISGHTALYWYRQSLGQGLEFLIYFQGNSAPDKSGLPSDRFSAERTGGSVSTLTIQRTQQEDSAVYLCASSLASGGLRPNEQFFGPGTRLTVL.

J is TRBJ2-3 and V is TRBV10-3, with 10 nucleotides matching TRBD2. CDR1 and CDR2 (germline): ENHRY, SYGVKD. Trimming cost V 4 bases and J 1 base; bases outside gene matches: 8. The CDR3 spans 17 residues. CDR3 sequence (DNA): TGTGCCATCAGTGGGGGCGATGGGACTAGCGGCACAGATACGCAGTATTTT. This gives the protein CAISGGDGTSGTDTQYF.

About this clonotype: This may stem from a read error, because a much larger clone lies one nucleotide away. The V and J genes are TRBV11-1 and TRBJ2-2; 12 bases are shared with TRBD2. The trim removed 5 bases at V and 6 bases at J, leaving 4 bases unmatched. From germline, CDR1 is SGHAT and CDR2 FQDESV (reference sequence). This CDR3 spans 15 amino acids. The CDR3 protein is CASSVRLAGAGELFF. The CDR3 bases are TGTGCCAGCAGCGTGAGACTAGCGGGAGCCGGGGAGCTGTTTTTT.

There are many counts of this clonotype. V gene TRBV20-1 combines with J gene TRBJ1-2, with 9 bases that match TRBD1. After removal of 6 bases from V and 4 bases from J, the junction contained 12 bases not matched to a gene. The CDR3 has 15 amino acids. Germline V CDR1 and CDR2: DFQATT, SNEGSKA (reference sequence). CDR3 in amino acids: CSAKPPGQGGYGYTF. The CDR3 DNA reads as TGCAGTGCCAAGCCACCGGGACAGGGAGGCTATGGCTACACCTTC.

The rearrangement uses TRBV19 and TRBJ2-7; 10 bases are shared with TRBD2. V lost 3 bases, J lost 2 bases, and 4 bases stayed unmatched. CDR1 is LNHDA, CDR2 SQIVND, per germline (reference sequence). The CDR3 has 15 residues. DNA of the CDR3: TGTGCCAGTAGTATTAAGCGGGAGGGCCCCTACGAGCAGTACTTC. As protein: CASSIKREGPYEQYF. Using reference TRBV19 and TRBJ2-7 for the parts outside the CDR3, the full variable domain is DGGITQSPKYLFRKEGQNVTLSCEQNLNHDAMYWYRQDPGQGLRLIYYSQIVNDFQKGDIAEGYSVSREKKESFPLTVTSAQKNPTAFYLCASSIKREGPYEQYFGPGTRLTVT.

The chain couples TRBV27 to TRBJ1-4; TRBD1 is a possible D gene (6 bases). The V end was cut by 5 bases, the J end by 1 base, with 17 bases between. Germline V lookup: CDR1 MNHEY, CDR2 SMNVEV (reference sequence). CDR3 length equals 17 residues. CDR3 in amino acids: CASSATGLFGTNEKLFF. The CDR3 nucleotides read TGTGCCAGCAGTGCTACAGGGTTGTTTGGAACTAATGAAAAACTGTTTTTT.

This clonotype has ten or more counts. This rearrangement joins TRBV20-1 to TRBJ2-7, with 8 bases lining up with TRBD2. The CDR3 covers 14 residues. Germline V lookup: CDR1 DFQATT, CDR2 SNEGSKA (reference sequence). J gave up 2 bases and V 4 bases, and 7 bases lay outside the gene matches. The CDR3 here is CSATPSGRPYEQYF. The DNA of the CDR3 is TGCAGTGCTACCCCAAGCGGGAGACCCTACGAGCAGTACTTC.

This clonotype occurred many times. This chain connects TRBV15 to TRBJ2-5; 8 positions agree with TRBD2. The V segment lost 5 bases and the J segment 1 base; nucleotides outside the gene matches: 6. This CDR3 has 15 residues. Germline assignment: CDR1 LNHNV and CDR2 YYDKDF (reference sequence). This CDR3 is CATSVSLAVQETQYF. In DNA form, the CDR3 reads TGTGCCACCAGCGTCTCACTAGCGGTCCAAGAGACCCAGTACTTC.

This clonotype was counted a few times. The J gene is TRBJ2-2, the V gene TRBV29-1, with TRBD1 as a possible D gene (5 bases). The CDR3 sequence is 15 residues long. Germline CDR1 is SQVTM and CDR2 is ANQGSEA. V was shortened by 4 bases and J by 3 bases, with 15 bases between the two germline ends. CDR3 nucleotides: TGCAGCGTTGGGGATAATGGGGCGGACACCGGGGAGCTGTTTTTT. Translation gives CSVGDNGADTGELFF.

This clonotype was detected ten times or more. The V call is TRBV2, the J call TRBJ2-1, with 9 bases that match TRBD1. Per germline, CDR1 SNHLY and CDR2 FYNNEI. The CDR3 is made up of 15 amino acids. V was pared by 9 bases and J by 6 bases, with 12 bases of the junction left unmatched. For the CDR3, the DNA is TGTGCCAGAGTGGTTACAGGGGGCCCTACCAATGAGCAGTTCTTC. Translating it yields CARVVTGGPTNEQFF.